The 27 T cell receptor beta chains presented below share a single source sample, sequenced in a study of regulatory T cells in long-lasting Graves disease. Documented time point: persistent/refractory GD, antithyroid drugs over 5 years with positive TRAb. The TCR library used RNA extracted from PBMCs. To make TCR beta libraries, researchers used iRepertoire HTBI primers and Arm-PCR of CDR3 regions. TCRdb reprocessed the multiplex PCR reads via MiXCR and lists one record per CDR3 protein. The table lists about 290,000 distinct CDR3 sequences, 22% of them singletons. Sequencing used peripheral blood mononuclear cells (PBMCs), obtained when the disease was refractory, from a patient treated with antithyroid drugs. The source of these receptors is a female donor with Graves disease.

This clonotype was seen at least ten times. The chain combines TRBV7-8 with TRBJ1-1; D uncertain. The CDR3 contains 15 residues. Deletions cut 2 bases from V and 4 bases from J, with 14 bases between. Germline values: CDR1 SGHVS, CDR2 FQNEAQ. The CDR3 nucleotides read TGTGCCAGCAGCTTACAGGAAGGTCGGGGCACTGAAGCTTTCTTT. It specifies CASSLQEGRGTEAFF.

The chain combines TRBV11-2 with TRBJ2-7; a possible D gene is TRBD1 (6 bases). The V gene lost 5 bases and the J gene lost 6 bases, with 17 bases spanning the gap. The CDR3 is 14 amino acids. The germline V gene has CDR1 SGHAT and CDR2 FQNNGV. The CDR3 DNA reads as TGTGCCAGCAGCCCAAGTAGGGACAACGGCGAGCAGTACTTC. Amino acid sequence: CASSPSRDNGEQYF.

This sequence joins TRBV7-2 and TRBJ1-5; maybe TRBD1 (5 bases). The CDR3 runs 15 residues. From germline, CDR1 is SGHTA and CDR2 FQGNSA. V was trimmed by 2 bases and J by 9 bases, leaving 17 bases between them. This CDR3 reads CASSLMLGESTPQHF. The CDR3 coding sequence is TGTGCCAGCAGCTTAATGTTAGGGGAATCAACGCCCCAGCATTTT.

The chain joins TRBV13 to TRBJ2-5; D not certain. From germline, CDR1 is PRHDT and CDR2 FYEKMQ (reference sequence). V lost 6 bases to trimming and J lost 5 bases, with 10 bases between them. There are 12 residues in the CDR3. The CDR3, as DNA: TGTGCCAGCAGGGGTATAACGGAGACCCAGTACTTC. Its protein product is CASRGITETQYF.

A word on this clonotype: This sequence may be a read error, since a much larger clone differs from it by one base. The rearrangement joins TRBV7-8 to TRBJ2-7, with 10 nucleotides matching TRBD2. Germline V gives CDR1 SGHVS, CDR2 FQNEAQ. CDR3 length: 13 residues. The CDR3 nucleotides read TGTGCCACACAGAAGCGGGAGGGCGACGAGCAGTGCTTC. Protein: CATQKREGDEQCF.

This sequence joins TRBV7-9 and TRBJ2-7; 10 positions match TRBD1. This CDR3 contains 14 residues. Germline trimming cut 5 bases from V and 5 bases from J; bases unmatched to any gene: 6. The germline gives CDR1 SEHNR, CDR2 FQNEAQ (reference sequence). CDR3 amino acids: CASSPPGQGNEQYF. The CDR3 DNA reads TGTGCCAGCAGCCCGCCGGGACAGGGGAACGAGCAGTACTTC.

The genes are TRBV2 and TRBJ2-3; D is uncertain. Germline CDR1 is SNHLY and CDR2 is FYNNEI. Trimming removed 4 bases from V and 1 base from J, with 9 bases in between. The CDR3 is 14 amino acids. The CDR3 nucleotides read TGTGCCAGCAGTGCGGCCGAGGGCACAGATACGCAGTATTTT. This encodes CASSAAEGTDTQYF.

The rearrangement joins TRBV9 to TRBJ2-7; D may be TRBD1 (6 bases). Trimming left V 4 bases short and J 0 bases short, with 11 bases between. The CDR3 extends over 14 amino acids. Germline-derived CDR1 and CDR2 are SGDLS and YYNGEE. Here the CDR3 DNA reads TGTGCCAGCAGCCTCGGACAGACCTCCTACGAGCAGTACTTC. This codes for CASSLGQTSYEQYF.

V and J are TRBV18 and TRBJ2-3, with 12 positions matching TRBD2. Germline V gene lookup returns CDR1 KGHSH and CDR2 LQKENI. The V gene end was trimmed by 3 bases and the J gene end by 2 bases; junction bases not matched to a gene: 6. The CDR3 contains 17 residues. In DNA form, the CDR3 reads TGTGCCAGCTCACCCTTCGGACTAGCGGGATCCACAGATACGCAGTATTTT. Translating gives CASSPFGLAGSTDTQYF. Filled out from reference TRBV18 and TRBJ2-3, the complete variable domain reads NAGVMQNPRHLVRRRGQEARLRCSPMKGHSHVYWYRQLPEEGLKFMVYLQKENIIDESGMPKERFSAEFPKEGPSILRIQQVVRGDSAAYFCASSPFGLAGSTDTQYFGPGTRLTVL.

Only a few counts were recorded for this clonotype. The gene calls are TRBV28 and TRBJ2-2; D gene uncertain. The V gene lost 6 bases and the J gene lost 1 base, with 9 bases spanning the gap. This CDR3 contains 14 residues. Germline V gene data show CDR1 as MDHEN and CDR2 as SYDVKM. In nucleotides, the CDR3 is TGTGCCAGCAGCGAGCGCCTGAACACCGGGGAGCTGTTTTTT. Amino acid sequence: CASSERLNTGELFF.

A few counts support this clonotype. The V and J genes are TRBV28 and TRBJ2-2; D not resolved. Germline V lookup: CDR1 MDHEN, CDR2 SYDVKM. Trimming shortened V by 2 bases and J by 7 bases, and 8 bases separated the two germline ends. CDR3 size: 13 residues. The CDR3 loop is CASSLGVNGELFF. DNA for the CDR3: TGTGCCAGCAGTTTAGGAGTTAACGGGGAGCTGTTTTTT. Using reference TRBV28 and TRBJ2-2 for the parts outside the CDR3, the full variable domain is DVKVTQSSRYLVKRTGEKVFLECVQDMDHENMFWYRQDPGLGLRLIYFSYDVKMKEKGDIPEGYSVSREKKERFSLILESASTNQTSMYLCASSLGVNGELFFGEGSRLTVL.

The genes are TRBV19 and TRBJ1-5; 8 bases agree with TRBD1. CDR3 length equals 19 residues. Germline values: CDR1 LNHDA, CDR2 SQIVND (reference sequence). Trimming took 0 bases from V and 1 from J; bases not matched to a gene: 11. CDR3 DNA sequence: TGTGCCAGTAGTATAGATCGAGTACAGGGGGATTACAGCAATCAGCCCCAGCATTTT. This translates into CASSIDRVQGDYSNQPQHF.

This clonotype has ten or more counts. The J gene is TRBJ2-6, the V gene TRBV2; weak D call: TRBD1 (6 bases). In germline, CDR1 is SNHLY, CDR2 FYNNEI. V shed 6 bases and J shed 4 bases, with 13 bases lying between them. This CDR3 region has 15 residues. Here the CDR3 reads CASRNRAAGANVLTF. The CDR3, as DNA: TGTGCCAGCAGGAACAGGGCGGCGGGGGCCAACGTCCTGACTTTC. Complete variable domain (other parts from reference TRBV2 and TRBJ2-6): EPEVTQTPSHQVTQMGQEVILRCVPISNHLYFYWYRQILGQKVEFLVSFYNNEISEKSEIFDDQFSVERPDGSNFTLKIRSTKLEDSAMYFCASRNRAAGANVLTFGAGSRLTVL.

This clonotype was seen a handful of times. The chain carries TRBV19 and TRBJ1-5; TRBD1 matches at 7 bases. CDR1 is LNHDA and CDR2 is SQIVND in the germline V gene (reference sequence). J was trimmed by 7 bases and V by 5 bases; bases with no gene match: 11. The CDR3 has 15 residues. CDR3 coding DNA: TGTGCCAGTAGTGGAGGCAGGGCAGGGGGACAGCCCCAGCATTTT. The encoded protein is CASSGGRAGGQPQHF.

This clonotype was seen more than once but under ten times. CDR3 sequence (DNA): TGTGCCAGCAACCCTACCTCGACAGGGTACACCATATATTTT. Residues: CASNPTSTGYTIYF. The chain joins TRBV6-1 to TRBJ1-3, with 7 bases lining up with TRBD1. The CDR3 is 14 residues long. The trim removed 7 bases at V and 8 bases at J, leaving 11 bases unmatched. Germline CDR1 MNHNS, CDR2 SASEGT.

Remarks on this clonotype: A single base separates this from a much larger clone, so it may be a read error. The CDR3 ends on some other residue instead of the conserved phenylalanine or tryptophan, so this is likely a read error. CDR3: CASSQARRNTEAFL. The CDR3 bases are TGTGCCAGCAGCCAAGCCCGGAGAAACACTGAAGCTTTCCTT. This chain links TRBV3-1 with TRBJ1-1; D gene unclear. CDR1 is LGHDT, CDR2 YNNKEL, per germline (reference sequence). V was cut by 1 base and J by 2 bases, with 8 bases left in between. This CDR3 region has 14 residues.

This clonotype was recorded at least ten times. The rearrangement uses TRBV5-1 and TRBJ1-2; D is unclear. The CDR3 sequence is 12 residues long. CDR1 and CDR2 (germline): SGHRS, YFSETQ. With 2 bases removed from V and 6 bases from J, the gap between germline ends came to 8 bases. The CDR3: CASSFKGDGYTF. The CDR3 DNA sequence: TGCGCCAGCAGCTTTAAAGGCGATGGCTACACCTTC.

J is TRBJ1-2 and V is TRBV19; D call uncertain. CDR1 and CDR2 (germline): LNHDA, SQIVND (reference sequence). Deletions cut 3 bases from V and 5 bases from J, with 22 bases between. The CDR3 runs to 17 residues. The CDR3 protein is CASSIHGRRPSEYGYTF. CDR3 sequence (DNA): TGTGCCAGTAGTATCCACGGACGGCGACCTAGCGAATATGGCTACACCTTC.

This sequence joins TRBV9 and TRBJ1-2; TRBD1 is a possible D gene (6 bases). V was cut by 10 bases and J by 14 bases, with 30 bases left in between. Per the germline V gene, CDR1 is SGDLS and CDR2 is YYNGEE. This CDR3 is 14 amino acids long. The CDR3 sequence is CAGGNGATSKGGTF. The DNA for the CDR3 is TGTGCCGGGGGAAATGGGGCCACATCGAAGGGGGGGACCTTC.

The genes are TRBV7-9 and TRBJ2-7, with TRBD2 identical over 7 bases. V trimming: 0 bases; J trimming: 8 bases; junction bases outside the gene matches: 7. This CDR3 has 14 amino acids. The germline V gene encodes CDR1 SEHNR and CDR2 FQNEAQ (reference sequence). The CDR3 reads CASSLANPGGQQYF. The CDR3 nucleotides are TGTGCCAGCAGCTTAGCCAATCCGGGGGGTCAGCAGTACTTC.

The rearrangement uses TRBV6-1 and TRBJ2-5; no clear D gene. Germline V gives CDR1 MNHNS, CDR2 SASEGT. Trimming stripped 6 bases from V and 1 base from J, with 18 bases between. The CDR3 has 16 residues. The chain's CDR3 is CASRPPGLITQETQYF. In nucleotides, the CDR3 is TGTGCCAGCAGACCCCCGGGCCTAATCACCCAAGAGACCCAGTACTTC.

This clonotype was counted ten times or more. The CDR3 region is CASSFPDRHPNQPQHF. The CDR3 DNA reads as TGTGCCAGCAGTTTCCCTGACAGGCACCCTAATCAGCCCCAGCATTTT. The chain uses TRBV28 and TRBJ1-5, with TRBD1 as a possible D gene (6 bases). V dropped 3 bases and J dropped 4 bases, with 16 bases sitting between them. CDR1 is MDHEN and CDR2 is SYDVKM in the germline V gene. The CDR3 sequence is 16 residues long. Drawing the rest from reference TRBV28 and TRBJ1-5, the complete variable domain is DVKVTQSSRYLVKRTGEKVFLECVQDMDHENMFWYRQDPGLGLRLIYFSYDVKMKEKGDIPEGYSVSREKKERFSLILESASTNQTSMYLCASSFPDRHPNQPQHFGDGTRLSIL.

This clonotype came up a few times. The rearrangement uses TRBV20-1 and TRBJ2-1; 7 bases fit TRBD2. The CDR3 runs to 13 residues. CDR1 DFQATT and CDR2 SNEGSKA come from the germline V gene (reference sequence). The CDR3: CLLRRESYNEQFF. CDR3 coding DNA: TGCCTCCTTCGGCGGGAGTCCTACAATGAGCAGTTCTTC.

This chain connects TRBV5-6 to TRBJ2-7, with TRBD2 matching 8 bases. The germline V gene encodes CDR1 SGHDT and CDR2 YYEEEE. CDR3 length: 17 residues. J lost 2 bases, V lost 4 bases, and 14 bases had no gene match. CDR3 nucleotide sequence: TGTGCCAGCAGCCCGGCAGGGAGCGGGAGAGTCCCCTACGAGCAGTACTTC. This codes for CASSPAGSGRVPYEQYF.

Notes on this clonotype: One base away lies a much larger clone, so this may be a sequencing read error. The rearrangement links TRBV9 to TRBJ2-5, with 7 positions matching TRBD2. Germline CDR1 is SGDLS and CDR2 is YYNGEE. J gave up 5 bases and V 7 bases, and 11 bases lay outside the gene matches. This CDR3 is built from 14 residues. The CDR3 DNA is TGTGCCAGCGGGAGGGGCAGTGGGGCCGAGACCCAGTACTTC. Translating gives CASGRGSGAETQYF.

This chain connects TRBV28 to TRBJ2-1, with TRBD1 identical over 7 bases. CDR1 and CDR2 from the germline V gene are MDHEN and SYDVKM. This CDR3 is 13 amino acids long. Trimming at V came to 8 bases and at J to 6 bases, leaving 7 bases not matched to a gene. CDR3 protein: CASRSGQLNEQFF. CDR3 bases: TGTGCCAGCCGATCGGGACAGCTCAATGAGCAGTTCTTC. Using reference TRBV28 and TRBJ2-1 for the parts outside the CDR3, the full variable domain is DVKVTQSSRYLVKRTGEKVFLECVQDMDHENMFWYRQDPGLGLRLIYFSYDVKMKEKGDIPEGYSVSREKKERFSLILESASTNQTSMYLCASRSGQLNEQFFGPGTRLTVL.

This clonotype was observed many times. The rearrangement links TRBV12-3 or TRBV12-4 to TRBJ2-5; 12 nucleotides agree with TRBD2. Trimming took 3 bases from V and 4 from J; bases not matched to a gene: 3. CDR3 length: 15 residues. The CDR3 coding sequence is TGTGCCAGCAGTTTCGGACTAGCGGGACGAGAGACCCAGTACTTC. Its translation: CASSFGLAGRETQYF.